This T cell receptor (beta chain) originates from a study of early T cells in non-severe SARS-CoV-2 infection. Study at large: Sequencing was performed on bulk RNA from unsorted whole blood, leaving chains unpaired. Regarding the study as a whole: There was a bias toward anti-spike CD8 responses in VDJdb matching, which missed private and CD4 specificities.

This clonotype was counted between two and nine times. Its specificity is not known. Individual cDNA molecules each received unique molecular identifiers attached to them. TCRdb re-derived calls from the 5' RACE reads in MiXCR, one entry per CDR3 protein. The repertoire includes about 55,000 distinct CDR3 sequences, roughly 8.2% of them detected once, and 4% to 5.5% sits in the top ten. This CDR3 has 11 residues. The germline gives CDR1 SGDLS, CDR2 YYNGEE. V was trimmed by 7 bases and J by 9 bases, leaving 11 bases between them. The chain recombines TRBV9 with TRBJ2-1; D call uncertain. The receptor's source is an adult who was a healthcare worker with PCR-confirmed SARS-CoV-2 infection or an uninfected control (not recorded which). Sequencing was carried out using whole blood. The CDR3 is CASGSALEQFF. DNA of the CDR3: TGTGCCAGCGGAAGTGCACTTGAGCAGTTCTTC.